Reported below is one T cell receptor beta chain. In the authors' methods: From reference gene primer amplification, estimates of nucleated cell counts were derived. This table comes from immunoSEQ multiplex PCR, and its TCRdb copy is limited to in-frame clones, with some not included. D and trimming were read from the DNA, whereas the V and J calls and clone size are those reported in that table. The sample holds 380,000 or so clones; roughly 80% are singletons and the top ten take 1.1%. The sample belongs to a study of blood T cell repertoires in COVID-19. Study-wide context: Samples came from the United States, Italy and Spain, spanning acute and convalescent COVID-19.

Specimen: peripheral blood. The receptor was derived from a human donor with acute or convalescent COVID-19. The donor label of this sample is uncertain.

The CDR3 DNA reads TGTGCCAGCTCTTCCGGGACAGGAATCACTGAAGCTTTCTTT. Its protein product is CASSSGTGITEAFF. This rearrangement joins TRBV18 to TRBJ1-1; 8 nucleotides align to TRBD1. Germline loops: CDR1 KGHSH, CDR2 LQKENI. The CDR3 runs 14 residues. After removal of 6 bases from V and 4 bases from J, the junction contained 7 bases not matched to a gene.